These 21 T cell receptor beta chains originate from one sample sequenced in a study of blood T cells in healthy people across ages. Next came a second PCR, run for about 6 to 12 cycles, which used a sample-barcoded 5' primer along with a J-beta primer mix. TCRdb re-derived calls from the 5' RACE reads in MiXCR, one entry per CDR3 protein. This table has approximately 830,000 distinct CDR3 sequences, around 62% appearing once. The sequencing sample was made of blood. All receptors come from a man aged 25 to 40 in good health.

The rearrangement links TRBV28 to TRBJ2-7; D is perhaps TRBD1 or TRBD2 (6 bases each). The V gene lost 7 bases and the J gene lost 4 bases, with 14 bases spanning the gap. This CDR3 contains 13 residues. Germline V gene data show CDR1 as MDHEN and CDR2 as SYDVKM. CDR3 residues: CASIRGEPYEQYF. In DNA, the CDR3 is TGTGCCAGCATTAGGGGGGAGCCATACGAGCAGTACTTC.

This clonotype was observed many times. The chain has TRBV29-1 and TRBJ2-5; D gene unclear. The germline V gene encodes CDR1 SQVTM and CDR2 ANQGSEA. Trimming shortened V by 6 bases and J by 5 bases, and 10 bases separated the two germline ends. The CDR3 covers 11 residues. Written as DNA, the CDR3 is TGCAGCGTGTCCCTAGGGGAGACCCAGTACTTC. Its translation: CSVSLGETQYF.

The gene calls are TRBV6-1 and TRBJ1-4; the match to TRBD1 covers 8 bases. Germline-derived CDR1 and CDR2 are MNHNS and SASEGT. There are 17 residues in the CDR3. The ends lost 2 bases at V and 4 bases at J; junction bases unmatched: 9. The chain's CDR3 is CASSESAWTGRNEKLFF. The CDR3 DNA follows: TGTGCCAGCAGTGAATCTGCCTGGACAGGGCGTAATGAAAAACTGTTTTTT.

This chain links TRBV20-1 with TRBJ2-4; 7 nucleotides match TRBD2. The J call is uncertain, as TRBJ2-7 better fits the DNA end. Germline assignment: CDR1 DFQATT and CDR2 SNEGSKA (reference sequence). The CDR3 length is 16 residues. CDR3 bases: TGCAGTGCTAGAGATAGGGAGGGGAGAAGCTCCTACGAGCAGTACTTC. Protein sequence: CSARDREGRSSYEQYF.

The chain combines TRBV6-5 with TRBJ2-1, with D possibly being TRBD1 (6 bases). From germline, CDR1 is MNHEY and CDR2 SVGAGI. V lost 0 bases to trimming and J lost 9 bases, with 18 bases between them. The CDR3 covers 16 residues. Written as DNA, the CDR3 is TGTGCCAGCAGTTACTCAATCCCTGGGGCGGACAGTGAGCAGTTCTTC. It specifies CASSYSIPGADSEQFF.

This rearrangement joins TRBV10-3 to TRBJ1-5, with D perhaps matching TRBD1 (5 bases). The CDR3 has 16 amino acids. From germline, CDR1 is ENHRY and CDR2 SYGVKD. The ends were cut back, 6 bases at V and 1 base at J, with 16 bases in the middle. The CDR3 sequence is CAISGTPLNSNQPQHF. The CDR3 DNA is TGTGCCATCAGCGGGACGCCACTCAACAGCAATCAGCCCCAGCATTTT.

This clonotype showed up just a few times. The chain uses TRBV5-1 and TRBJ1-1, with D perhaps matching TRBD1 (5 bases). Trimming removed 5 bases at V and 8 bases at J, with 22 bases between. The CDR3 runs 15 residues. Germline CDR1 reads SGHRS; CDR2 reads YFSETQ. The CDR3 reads CASRFETGTPKEAFF. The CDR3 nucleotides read TGCGCCAGCAGGTTTGAGACCGGGACCCCCAAGGAAGCTTTCTTT.

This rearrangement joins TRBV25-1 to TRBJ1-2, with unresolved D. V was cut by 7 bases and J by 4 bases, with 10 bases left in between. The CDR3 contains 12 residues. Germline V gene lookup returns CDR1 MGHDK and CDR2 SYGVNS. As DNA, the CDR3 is TGTGCCAGCAACATAGGGTCCTATGGCTACACCTTC. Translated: CASNIGSYGYTF.

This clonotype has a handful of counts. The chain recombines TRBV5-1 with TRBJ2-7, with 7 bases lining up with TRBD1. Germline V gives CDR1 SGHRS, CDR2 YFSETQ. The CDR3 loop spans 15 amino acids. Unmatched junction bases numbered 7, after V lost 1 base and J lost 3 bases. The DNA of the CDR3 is TGCGCCAGCAGCTTGTATACAGGGGTACTCTACGAGCAGTACTTC. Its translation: CASSLYTGVLYEQYF.

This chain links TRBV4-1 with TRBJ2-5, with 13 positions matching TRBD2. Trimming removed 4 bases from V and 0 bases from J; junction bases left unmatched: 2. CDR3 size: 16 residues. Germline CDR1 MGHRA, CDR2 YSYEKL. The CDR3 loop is CASSLTSGGHQETQYF. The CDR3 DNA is TGCGCCAGCAGCCTGACTAGCGGGGGGCACCAAGAGACCCAGTACTTC.

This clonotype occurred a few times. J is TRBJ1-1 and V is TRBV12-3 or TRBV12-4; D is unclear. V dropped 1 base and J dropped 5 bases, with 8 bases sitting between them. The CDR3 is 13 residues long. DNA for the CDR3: TGTGCCAGCAGTTTAGTATTGGGAACTGAAGCTTTCTTT. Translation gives CASSLVLGTEAFF.

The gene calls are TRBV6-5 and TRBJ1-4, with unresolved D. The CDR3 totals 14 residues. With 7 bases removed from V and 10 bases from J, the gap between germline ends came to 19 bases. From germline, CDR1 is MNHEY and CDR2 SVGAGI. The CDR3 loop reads CASTSDSSLGKLFF. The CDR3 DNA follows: TGTGCCAGCACTTCGGACTCAAGCCTTGGAAAACTGTTTTTT.

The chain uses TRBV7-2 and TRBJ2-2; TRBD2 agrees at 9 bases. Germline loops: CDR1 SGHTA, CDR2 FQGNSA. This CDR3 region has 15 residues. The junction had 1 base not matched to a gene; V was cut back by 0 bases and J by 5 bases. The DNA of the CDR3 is TGTGCCAGCAGCTTAGCCCTAGCGGGAACCGGGGAGCTGTTTTTT. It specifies CASSLALAGTGELFF.

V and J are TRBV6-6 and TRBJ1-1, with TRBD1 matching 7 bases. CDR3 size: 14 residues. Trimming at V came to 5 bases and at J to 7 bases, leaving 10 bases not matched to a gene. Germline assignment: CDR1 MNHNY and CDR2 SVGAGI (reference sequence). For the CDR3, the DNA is TGTGCCAGCAGTGACAAGGGACAGTTTGATGAAGCTTTCTTT. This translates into CASSDKGQFDEAFF.

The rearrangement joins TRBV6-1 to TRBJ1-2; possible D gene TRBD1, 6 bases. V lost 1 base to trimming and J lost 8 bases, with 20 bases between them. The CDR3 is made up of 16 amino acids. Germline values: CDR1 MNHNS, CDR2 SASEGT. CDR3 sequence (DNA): TGTGCCAGCAGTGAAGGGGCCCACAGGGTAGGAGGCGGCTACACCTTC. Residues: CASSEGAHRVGGGYTF.

CDR3 residues: CASSLYGGPYNEQFF. CDR3 bases: TGTGCCAGCAGTTTATACGGGGGCCCCTACAATGAGCAGTTCTTC. This chain links TRBV28 with TRBJ2-1; D possibly uses TRBD1 or TRBD2 (6 bases each). V shed 1 base and J shed 2 bases, with 9 bases lying between them. Germline V gives CDR1 MDHEN, CDR2 SYDVKM. This CDR3 has 15 residues.

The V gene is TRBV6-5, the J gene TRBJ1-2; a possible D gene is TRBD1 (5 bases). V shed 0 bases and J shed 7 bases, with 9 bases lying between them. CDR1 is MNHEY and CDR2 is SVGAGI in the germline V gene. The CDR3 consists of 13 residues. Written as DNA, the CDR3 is TGTGCCAGCAGTTACTCGACGGGGGGTGGCTACACCTTC. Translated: CASSYSTGGGYTF.

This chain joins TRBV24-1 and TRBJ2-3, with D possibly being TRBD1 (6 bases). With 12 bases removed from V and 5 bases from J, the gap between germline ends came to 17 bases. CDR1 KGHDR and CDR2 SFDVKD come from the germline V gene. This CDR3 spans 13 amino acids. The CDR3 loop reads CASRAGAGDTQYF. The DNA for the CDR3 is TGTGCCTCTAGGGCAGGGGCCGGAGATACGCAGTATTTT.

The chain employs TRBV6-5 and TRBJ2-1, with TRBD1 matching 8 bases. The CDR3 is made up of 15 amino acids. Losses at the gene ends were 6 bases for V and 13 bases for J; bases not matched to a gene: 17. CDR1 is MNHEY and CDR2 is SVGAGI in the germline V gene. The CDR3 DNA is TGTGCCAGCAGCGGACAGGGTTGGGGCCAAGAGACCCAGTTCTTC. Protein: CASSGQGWGQETQFF.

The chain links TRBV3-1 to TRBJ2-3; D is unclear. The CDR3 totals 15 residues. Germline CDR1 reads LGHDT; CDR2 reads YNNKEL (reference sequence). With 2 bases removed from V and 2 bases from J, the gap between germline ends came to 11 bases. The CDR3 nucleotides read TGTGCCAGCAGCCAACGGAACACCATCACAGATACGCAGTATTTT. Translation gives CASSQRNTITDTQYF.

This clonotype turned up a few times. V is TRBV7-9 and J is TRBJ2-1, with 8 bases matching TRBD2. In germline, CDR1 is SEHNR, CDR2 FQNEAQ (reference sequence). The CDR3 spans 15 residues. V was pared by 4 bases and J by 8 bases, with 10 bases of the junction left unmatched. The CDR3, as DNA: TGTGCCAGCAGCTCCCTACGGGAGGGATTGGATGAGCAGTTCTTC. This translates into CASSSLREGLDEQFF.